One sample yielded the 5 T cell receptor beta chains listed below, sequenced in a study of shared T cell receptors in the human thymus. Sequencing was performed with immunoSEQ multiplex PCR; in TCRdb, only in-frame clones are kept and a portion is missing. This sample has under 450,000 clones, with 85% to 95% found just once. The sequenced sample was thymocytes. The receptors were gathered from a human donor.

This chain connects TRBV9 to TRBJ1-5; D is unclear. Trimming removed 0 bases at V and 6 bases at J, with 10 bases between. The germline V gene has CDR1 SGDLS and CDR2 YYNGEE. This CDR3 region has 14 residues. The CDR3 loop reads CASSVESESQPQHF. CDR3 DNA: TGTGCCAGCAGCGTAGAGTCAGAAAGTCAGCCCCAGCATTTT.

The V call is TRBV4-1, the J call TRBJ1-1; D gene uncertain. Germline V gene lookup returns CDR1 MGHRA and CDR2 YSYEKL. CDR3 length equals 12 residues. V was cut by 2 bases and J by 7 bases, with 8 bases left in between. In DNA, the CDR3 is TGCGCCAGCAGCCAACGTTCGAATGAAGCTTTCTTT. Amino acid sequence: CASSQRSNEAFF.

This clone was seen a few times. V gene TRBV9 combines with J gene TRBJ2-7; TRBD1 matches at 8 bases. The CDR3 spans 17 residues. Germline V CDR1 and CDR2: SGDLS, YYNGEE. The V gene end was trimmed by 2 bases and the J gene end by 4 bases; junction bases not matched to a gene: 14. The CDR3 sequence: CASSVGNGAGGIYEQYF. The CDR3 coding sequence is TGTGCCAGCAGCGTCGGGAACGGGGCAGGGGGCATTTACGAGCAGTACTTC.

This chain connects TRBV7-2 to TRBJ1-2, with no clear D. The CDR3 is 12 amino acids. The germline gives CDR1 SGHTA, CDR2 FQGNSA. Trimming stripped 5 bases from V and 8 bases from J, with 12 bases between. The CDR3 DNA reads as TGTGCCAGCAGCCCCCTCCCCGCCGGCTACACCTTC. Translation: CASSPLPAGYTF.

This clone showed up just once. This sequence joins TRBV2 and TRBJ2-2, with D perhaps TRBD2 (6 bases). The length of the CDR3 is 16 residues. V lost 8 bases and J lost 3, with 19 bases in between. Germline V lookup: CDR1 SNHLY, CDR2 FYNNEI. The CDR3 region has the DNA TGTGCCAGCCGAGTGAGTTGCGGGGATGACACCGGGGAGCTGTTTTTT. It specifies CASRVSCGDDTGELFF.